This entry features one TCR beta chain sequence. Antigen: not known. This entry belongs to a study of vaccination effects on CD4 cells after COVID-19. Repertoires were generated with immunoSEQ multiplex PCR, while TCRdb's copy carries only in-frame clones and drops some. The profile covers under 25,000 clones, with approximately 74% appearing a single time and 16% taken by the ten largest. The junction had 10 bases not matched to a gene; V was cut back by 4 bases and J by 5 bases. This CDR3 has 15 amino acids. Germline CDR1 reads SGHTA; CDR2 reads FQGNSA. ViraFEST used viral peptide pools to expand antigen-specific CD4+ T cells before sequencing. On day 10 of culture, CD4+ T cells were separated out. The infection with SARS-CoV-2 (confirmed by PCR) occurred in this person between March and December 2020. It was with about 10 IU/ml IL-2 and around 10 ug/ml peptides that some 1.9 million PBMC per well were cultured. Replacing half the medium with IL-2 medium was done on days 3 and 7.

The study, taken as a whole, reports: Post-vaccine spike-reactive clones in convalescents were mainly new vaccine-induced clones.

The material was CD4+ T cells from PBMCs cultured with SARS-CoV-2 spike peptides, obtained before COVID-19 vaccination. V and J are TRBV7-2 and TRBJ2-7, with 8 bases fitting TRBD2. The sequence was obtained from a human donor who had a prior SARS-CoV-2 infection. The CDR3 region has the DNA TGTGCCAGCAGCTCTAGAATAGCGGGGAGGAACGAGCAGTACTTC. Encoded protein: CASSSRIAGRNEQYF. Together with reference TRBV7-2 and TRBJ2-7, the CDR3 gives the full variable domain: GAGVSQSPSNKVTEKGKDVELRCDPISGHTALYWYRQSLGQGLEFLIYFQGNSAPDKSGLPSDRFSAERTGGSVSTLTIQRTQQEDSAVYLCASSSRIAGRNEQYFGPGTRLTVT.